Below, 29 T cell receptor beta chains from the same sample are listed, as sequenced in a study of identical twins. Each CDR3 protein gets one entry after TCRdb re-called the 5' RACE reads with MiXCR. The data hold hundreds of thousands of distinct CDR3 sequences, with around 24% observed a single time. The sample also formed part of further work on yellow fever vaccine responses in identical twins.

What was sequenced was CD4+ T cells sorted from blood. Receptors originate from a woman aged 18-29 years in good health.

This clonotype was picked up many times. The CDR3 here is CASRKPGQFDGYTF. The DNA of the CDR3 is TGCGCCAGCAGGAAGCCGGGACAGTTTGATGGCTACACCTTC. J is TRBJ1-2 and V is TRBV5-1; 7 nucleotides align to TRBD1. There are 14 residues in the CDR3. The J segment lost 6 bases and the V segment lost 5 bases, leaving 10 bases of the junction unmatched. From germline, CDR1 is SGHRS and CDR2 YFSETQ.

This clonotype was seen more than once but under ten times. The chain recombines TRBV7-9 with TRBJ1-1; 7 positions match TRBD1. Germline trimming cut 5 bases from V and 5 bases from J; bases unmatched to any gene: 14. The germline V gene encodes CDR1 SEHNR and CDR2 FQNEAQ (reference sequence). This CDR3 contains 16 residues. CDR3 protein: CASSPRQGRVNTEAFF. CDR3 DNA: TGTGCCAGCAGCCCCAGACAGGGTAGGGTTAATACTGAAGCTTTCTTT.

V gene TRBV6-1 combines with J gene TRBJ2-1; perhaps D is TRBD1 or TRBD2 (5 bases each). The CDR3 runs 13 residues. Looked up from germline, CDR1 is MNHNS and CDR2 is SASEGT. V shed 7 bases and J shed 8 bases, with 15 bases lying between them. In nucleotides, the CDR3 is TGTGCCAGCACCCGCGGTGGGGGAGATGAGCAGTTCTTC. Its translation is CASTRGGGDEQFF.

This clonotype was counted between two and nine times. The gene calls are TRBV19 and TRBJ1-1, with 8 bases fitting TRBD1. Germline V gives CDR1 LNHDA, CDR2 SQIVND (reference sequence). There are 15 residues in the CDR3. With 7 bases clipped from V and 2 bases from J, the junction kept 9 bases outside the gene matches. The CDR3 sequence is CASNPADRANTEAFF. The DNA for the CDR3 is TGTGCCAGTAACCCAGCGGACAGGGCAAACACTGAAGCTTTCTTT.

This clonotype was recorded at least ten times. The chain links TRBV25-1 to TRBJ1-2; 7 bases agree with TRBD1. Germline V CDR1 and CDR2: MGHDK, SYGVNS. V lost 1 base to trimming and J lost 3 bases; unmatched junction nucleotides: 5. CDR3 size: 15 residues. The DNA of the CDR3 is TGTGCCAGCAGTGAATTCACAGGGGACCACTATGGCTACACCTTC. Translating it yields CASSEFTGDHYGYTF.

The rearrangement links TRBV24-1 to TRBJ2-1; TRBD2 agrees at 7 bases. The trim removed 7 bases at V and 6 bases at J, leaving 14 bases unmatched. This CDR3 is 16 amino acids long. Germline V gene data show CDR1 as KGHDR and CDR2 as SFDVKD. The CDR3, as DNA: TGTGCCACCAGCCATGCGGGTAATCCGGGGGGCAATGAGCAGTTCTTC. This gives the protein CATSHAGNPGGNEQFF.

The chain couples TRBV5-5 to TRBJ2-7; TRBD1 might be the D (5 bases). V lost 1 base and J 4 bases, leaving 12 bases between the germline ends. The CDR3 has 14 residues. In germline, CDR1 is SGHKS, CDR2 YYEKEE (reference sequence). DNA for the CDR3: TGTGCCAGCAGCTTGCAAGGGGTGGATTACGAGCAGTACTTC. Its translation is CASSLQGVDYEQYF.

The gene calls are TRBV18 and TRBJ2-1; a possible D gene is TRBD1 (6 bases). The germline gives CDR1 KGHSH, CDR2 LQKENI. The CDR3 is 15 residues long. Trimming left V 4 bases short and J 0 bases short, with 10 bases between. The CDR3 loop is CASSQGTFSYNEQFF. The CDR3 nucleotides read TGTGCCAGCTCACAGGGGACATTCTCCTACAATGAGCAGTTCTTC.

The CDR3 here is CASSRDRYNEQFF. CDR3 DNA: TGTGCCAGCAGCAGGGACCGGTACAATGAGCAGTTCTTC. V and J are TRBV6-6 and TRBJ2-1; D is tentatively TRBD1 or TRBD2 (5 bases each). Germline assignment: CDR1 MNHNY and CDR2 SVGAGI (reference sequence). V was cut by 6 bases and J by 4 bases, with 10 bases left in between. The CDR3 spans 13 residues.

This clonotype was observed a few times. The chain joins TRBV10-3 to TRBJ1-1; D unresolved. Germline V gene data show CDR1 as ENHRY and CDR2 as SYGVKD. The ends were cut back, 3 bases at V and 1 base at J, with 15 bases in the middle. There are 16 residues in the CDR3. The CDR3 nucleotides are TGTGCCATCAGTGATTGGGTAGGGCAGGCGAACACTGAAGCTTTCTTT. Encoded protein: CAISDWVGQANTEAFF.

This clonotype was seen a few times. The chain recombines TRBV20-1 with TRBJ1-2; no clear D. This CDR3 is built from 13 residues. V was clipped by 6 bases and J by 0 bases, with 11 bases between them. The germline gives CDR1 DFQATT, CDR2 SNEGSKA (reference sequence). The CDR3 DNA is TGCAGTGCCGGGAGGGCAGCTAACTATGGCTACACCTTC. Its protein is CSAGRAANYGYTF.

In this sample, this clonotype turned up a few times. The genes are TRBV15 and TRBJ2-3, with 10 positions matching TRBD2. V lost 0 bases, J lost 3 bases, and 9 bases stayed unmatched. This CDR3 is 18 amino acids long. Germline V gives CDR1 LNHNV, CDR2 YYDKDF (reference sequence). The CDR3 spells CATSRDLGPSGGTDTQYF. In DNA form, the CDR3 reads TGTGCCACCAGCAGAGATTTGGGTCCTAGCGGGGGAACAGATACGCAGTATTTT.

This clonotype came up a few times. The chain has TRBV20-1 and TRBJ2-5; D may be TRBD1 or TRBD2 (5 bases each). The CDR3 covers 16 residues. V was trimmed by 3 bases and J by 5 bases, leaving 22 bases between them. Looked up from germline, CDR1 is DFQATT and CDR2 is SNEGSKA (reference sequence). The CDR3 nucleotides read TGCAGTGCTAGCTTATTCGGGGCAGGGTGGGGGGAGACCCAGTACTTC. This gives the protein CSASLFGAGWGETQYF.

The rearrangement joins TRBV13 to TRBJ2-4, with D possibly matching TRBD1 (6 bases). V was trimmed by 7 bases and J by 2 bases, leaving 24 bases between them. CDR1 and CDR2 from the germline V gene are PRHDT and FYEKMQ (reference sequence). The CDR3 covers 18 residues. The chain's CDR3 is CASTTVGFGGRTKNIQYF. The CDR3 DNA is TGTGCCAGCACCACTGTTGGGTTTGGGGGCAGGACCAAAAACATTCAGTACTTC.

In its sample, this clonotype was seen a few times. The V and J genes are TRBV4-1 and TRBJ1-4; TRBD1 matches 8 bases. V trimming: 5 bases; J trimming: 8 bases; junction bases outside the gene matches: 7. The CDR3 length is 14 residues. Germline CDR1 and CDR2: MGHRA and YSYEKL. The CDR3 is CASSSGQGGEKLFF. The CDR3 DNA follows: TGCGCCAGCAGCTCCGGACAGGGAGGAGAAAAACTGTTTTTT.

This clonotype was observed a few times. The chain couples TRBV29-1 to TRBJ2-3; a weak D match, TRBD2 (6 bases). The V end lost 2 bases, the J end lost 2 bases, and 8 bases lay between the germline ends. Per the germline V gene, CDR1 is SQVTM and CDR2 is ANQGSEA. The CDR3 length is 13 residues. The CDR3 bases are TGCAGCGTTGAATTACTAGCCACAGATACGCAGTATTTT. This gives the protein CSVELLATDTQYF.

This clonotype has only a few counts. V usage is TRBV20-1 and J usage is TRBJ2-7; D is unresolved. CDR1 is DFQATT and CDR2 is SNEGSKA in the germline V gene (reference sequence). V lost 0 bases and J 4 bases, leaving 13 bases between the germline ends. This CDR3 is 14 amino acids long. The CDR3 bases are TGCAGTGCTAGAGAGACCCGAGACCTTTACGAGCAGTACGTC. Its protein is CSARETRDLYEQYV.

This clonotype has only a few counts. The chain has TRBV5-1 and TRBJ2-2, with D perhaps TRBD2 (7 bases). Germline V gene data show CDR1 as SGHRS and CDR2 as YFSETQ. Trimming took off 4 bases at V and 5 bases at J, with 15 bases between the two ends. The CDR3 has 15 residues. The CDR3 DNA reads TGCGCCAGCAGCGAGGGGGGGCGGCGTACCGGGGAGCTGTTTTTT. Translated, it gives CASSEGGRRTGELFF.

Details on this clonotype: No DNA is shown, since the ends of the CDR3 on it are uncertain; the CDR3 is the one TCRdb lists. The chain couples TRBV7-5 to TRBJ2-7; the table's TRBD2 call for D was not verified on the DNA. TRBV7-5 is labeled a pseudogene. The CDR3 is 18 residues long, counting both termini. CDR3 sequence: CISVSEVTQRCGTYEQYF.

The rearrangement joins TRBV12-3 or TRBV12-4 to TRBJ1-1; D is uncertain. V shed 3 bases and J shed 0 bases, with 8 bases lying between them. CDR3 length equals 14 residues. The chain's CDR3 is CASSFSDVNTEAFF. CDR3 sequence (DNA): TGTGCCAGCAGTTTCTCGGATGTGAACACTGAAGCTTTCTTT.

This clonotype occurred a few times. The chain recombines TRBV7-9 with TRBJ2-1, with 9 bases lining up with TRBD2. This CDR3 spans 15 amino acids. Germline V lookup: CDR1 SEHNR, CDR2 FQNEAQ (reference sequence). V gave up 1 base and J gave up 9 bases; unmatched junction bases: 7. CDR3 protein: CASSLEGLAAIEQFF. CDR3 sequence (DNA): TGTGCCAGCAGCTTAGAGGGACTAGCAGCCATTGAGCAGTTCTTC. Based on the CDR3 plus reference TRBV7-9 and TRBJ2-1, the full variable domain is DTGVSQNPRHKITKRGQNVTFRCDPISEHNRLYWYRQTLGQGPEFLTYFQNEAQLEKSRLLSDRFSAERPKGSFSTLEIQRTEQGDSAMYLCASSLEGLAAIEQFFGPGTRLTVL.

The chain employs TRBV12-5 and TRBJ1-2, with a weak D call TRBD1 (5 bases). The V gene's germline CDR1 is LGHNT and CDR2 FRNRAP. This CDR3 contains 14 residues. V lost 3 bases, J lost 7 bases, and 15 bases lay in between. This chain's CDR3 is CASGFVGGDRGYTF. The CDR3 region has the DNA TGTGCTAGTGGTTTTGTGGGGGGGGATCGTGGCTACACCTTC.

DNA for the CDR3: TGTGCCAGCAGTTACAGGTCGGGGCACCCTTACGAGCAGTACTTC. Its translation is CASSYRSGHPYEQYF. V usage is TRBV6-5 and J usage is TRBJ2-7, with D possibly called TRBD1 or TRBD2 (5 bases each). The V end lost 2 bases, the J end lost 4 bases, and 15 bases lay between the germline ends. This CDR3 has 15 residues. CDR1 is MNHEY, CDR2 SVGAGI, per germline.

The V call is TRBV5-1, the J call TRBJ1-4; D is uncertain. V lost 6 bases, J lost 0 bases, and 9 bases lay in between. Looked up from germline, CDR1 is SGHRS and CDR2 is YFSETQ. This CDR3 is built from 14 residues. DNA for the CDR3: TGCGCCAGCACCGCGGCTGCAACTAATGAAAAACTGTTTTTT. This translates into CASTAAATNEKLFF.

The chain couples TRBV12-5 to TRBJ1-1, with D possibly matching TRBD1 (5 bases). V was shortened by 0 bases and J by 5 bases, with 16 bases between the two germline ends. Germline CDR1 and CDR2: LGHNT and FRNRAP. The CDR3 has 16 amino acids. The CDR3 sequence: CASGLVSGYWRTEAFF. The DNA for the CDR3 is TGTGCTAGTGGTTTGGTATCAGGGTATTGGCGGACTGAAGCTTTCTTT. The full variable domain, rest sourced from reference TRBV12-5 and TRBJ1-1, is DARVTQTPRHKVTEMGQEVTMRCQPILGHNTVFWYRQTMMQGLELLAYFRNRAPLDDSGMPKDRFSAEMPDATLATLKIQPSEPRDSAVYFCASGLVSGYWRTEAFFGQGTRLTVV.

This clonotype was seen a few times. The genes are TRBV6-1 and TRBJ1-1, with 7 bases matching TRBD1. The trim removed 8 bases at V and 1 base at J, leaving 10 bases unmatched. Germline loops: CDR1 MNHNS, CDR2 SASEGT. This CDR3 has 15 residues. This CDR3 is CASGGGDSKNTEAFF. CDR3 nucleotide sequence: TGTGCCAGCGGGGGGGGGGACAGCAAGAACACTGAAGCTTTCTTT.

This clonotype was seen only a few times. The CDR3 is CSARVPGRGYEQYF. As DNA, the CDR3 is TGCAGTGCTAGAGTCCCCGGGAGGGGATACGAGCAGTACTTC. The gene calls are TRBV20-1 and TRBJ2-7; TRBD2 matches 8 bases. CDR3 length: 14 residues. Trimming at V came to 1 base and at J to 4 bases, leaving 6 bases not matched to a gene. The germline gives CDR1 DFQATT, CDR2 SNEGSKA (reference sequence).

This rearrangement joins TRBV20-1 to TRBJ2-5, with 9 bases lining up with TRBD2. CDR1 is DFQATT and CDR2 is SNEGSKA in the germline V gene (reference sequence). V shed 6 bases, J shed 5 bases, and the junction held 7 bases outside the gene matches. The CDR3 spans 13 residues. CDR3 sequence: CSAILAGDETQYF. The CDR3, as DNA: TGCAGTGCAATATTAGCGGGAGACGAGACCCAGTACTTC.

J is TRBJ2-1 and V is TRBV3-1; D possibly corresponds to TRBD1 (6 bases). V lost 4 bases, J lost 8 bases, and 21 bases lay in between. Germline V gives CDR1 LGHDT, CDR2 YNNKEL (reference sequence). This CDR3 has 16 residues. The CDR3 is CASSPFGRGQGDEQFF. The CDR3 nucleotides read TGTGCCAGCAGCCCCTTCGGCAGGGGCCAAGGAGATGAGCAGTTCTTC.